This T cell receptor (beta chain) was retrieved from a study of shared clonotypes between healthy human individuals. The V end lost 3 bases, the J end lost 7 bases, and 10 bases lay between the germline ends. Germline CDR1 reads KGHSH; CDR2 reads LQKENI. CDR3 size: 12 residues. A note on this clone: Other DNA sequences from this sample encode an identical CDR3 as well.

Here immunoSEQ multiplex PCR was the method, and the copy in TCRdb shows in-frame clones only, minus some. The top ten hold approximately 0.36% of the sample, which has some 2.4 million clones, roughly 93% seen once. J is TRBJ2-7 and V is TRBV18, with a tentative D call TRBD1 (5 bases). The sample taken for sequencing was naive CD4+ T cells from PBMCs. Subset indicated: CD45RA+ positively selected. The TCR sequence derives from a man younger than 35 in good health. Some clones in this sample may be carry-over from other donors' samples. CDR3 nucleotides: TGTGCCAGCTCACCCGCTGACAGAGAGCAGTACTTC. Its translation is CASSPADREQYF. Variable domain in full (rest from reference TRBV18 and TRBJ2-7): NAGVMQNPRHLVRRRGQEARLRCSPMKGHSHVYWYRQLPEEGLKFMVYLQKENIIDESGMPKERFSAEFPKEGPSILRIQQVVRGDSAAYFCASSPADREQYFGPGTRLTVT.